The clone carrying this TCR beta chain showed up just once. In the same sample, other DNA sequences code for this CDR3. The data originate from a study of cytomegalovirus exposure and HLA in healthy donors. In the PCR, 60 Vbeta and 13 Jbeta primers were used. Here immunoSEQ multiplex PCR was the method, and the copy in TCRdb shows in-frame clones only, minus some. This sample has 150,000 to 200,000 clones, with about 80% found just once. Trimming removed 3 bases from V and 0 bases from J, with 9 bases in between. The CDR3 has 14 residues. Germline lookup yields CDR1 SGDLS and CDR2 YYNGEE. The sample was PBMCs. This clonotype originated in a woman aged 40 to 55 in good health and CMV-seronegative. The rearrangement joins TRBV9 to TRBJ1-1, with a possible D match to TRBD1 (6 bases). CDR3 nucleotide sequence: TGTGCCAGCAGCGCCCGGGACATGAACACTGAAGCTTTCTTT. Protein product: CASSARDMNTEAFF.